These T cell receptor beta chains were read from a single sample in a study of shared clonotypes between healthy human individuals. Only in-frame clones appear in the TCRdb table, and some are missing; sequencing was by immunoSEQ multiplex PCR. This sample has 2 million or so clones, with about 95% found just once. The material sequenced was naive CD8+ T cells sorted from blood. Source of these receptors: a man aged 18 to 29 in good health. Both conserved end residues are part of each CDR3. D genes are given only for firm matches. Only part of the rows carry a size: once, few, many, or a class if the clone is expanded.

D	V	size	J	CDR3	DNA
.	TRBV6-1	.	TRBJ2-7	CASSESDTYSYEQYF	TGTGCCAGCAGTGAATCGGACACCTACTCCTACGAGCAGTACTTC
TRBD1	TRBV6-5	.	TRBJ2-5	CASSYSEQGSGETQYF	TGTGCCAGCAGTTACTCGGAACAGGGGAGTGGGGAGACCCAGTACTTC
TRBD1	TRBV5-1	.	TRBJ2-6	CASRMTGTSGANVLTF	TGCGCCAGCAGAATGACAGGGACCTCTGGGGCCAACGTCCTGACTTTC
TRBD2	TRBV7-9	once	TRBJ2-7	CATGAGGGYEQYF	TGTGCCACCGGAGCGGGGGGAGGCTACGAGCAGTACTTC
.	TRBV28	.	TRBJ1-1	CASSLSTGSPRGAFF	TGTGCCAGCAGTCTCTCAACCGGGAGTCCGAGAGGAGCTTTCTTT
.	TRBV5-4	.	TRBJ1-2	CASSLDRFYGYTF	TGTGCCAGCAGCTTGGACAGGTTCTATGGCTACACCTTC
.	TRBV19	.	TRBJ1-2	CASRFLGTTDGYTF	TGTGCCAGTAGGTTCCTAGGGACCACGGATGGCTACACCTTC
.	TRBV9	.	TRBJ1-2	CASSVAARMHDDYTF	TGTGCCAGCAGCGTAGCCGCCAGGATGCATGATGACTACACCTTC
.	TRBV6-1	.	TRBJ2-1	CASTRRRGLDEQFF	TGTGCCAGCACTAGGCGACGCGGGTTGGATGAGCAGTTCTTC
.	TRBV28	.	TRBJ1-2	CASIEGGGYTF	TGTGCCAGCATCGAGGGCGGAGGCTACACCTTC
.	TRBV27	.	TRBJ1-1	CASSRGGPNTEAFF	TGTGCCAGCAGTAGGGGGGGACCGAACACTGAAGCTTTCTTT
.	TRBV19	.	TRBJ2-2	CASSISAAGELFF	TGTGCCAGTAGTATATCAGCAGCCGGGGAGCTGTTTTTT
TRBD2	TRBV5-1	few	TRBJ2-1	CASSPRTSGVYNEQFF	TGCGCCAGCAGCCCCCGGACTAGCGGGGTTTACAATGAGCAGTTCTTC
.	TRBV27	.	TRBJ1-5	CASSLFGSNQPQHF	TGTGCCAGCAGTTTATTCGGCAGTAATCAGCCCCAGCATTTT
TRBD2	TRBV5-1	.	TRBJ2-5	CATRDGLAGGGVTETQYF	TGCGCCACCAGAGATGGGCTAGCGGGAGGAGGGGTGACAGAGACCCAGTACTTC
.	TRBV19	once	TRBJ1-3	CASSISTGAGNTIYF	TGTGCCAGTAGTATCAGTACAGGCGCTGGAAACACCATATATTTT
.	TRBV27	.	TRBJ1-5	CASSLGGFNQPQHF	TGTGCCAGCAGTTTGGGGGGATTCAATCAGCCCCAGCATTTT
TRBD1	TRBV11-2	.	TRBJ2-1	CASSFTGGFDNEQFF	TGTGCCAGCAGCTTCACAGGGGGATTTGACAATGAGCAGTTCTTC
.	TRBV4-3	.	TRBJ2-1	CASSQDHGNEQFF	TGCGCCAGCAGCCAAGATCACGGTAATGAGCAGTTCTTC
.	TRBV28	.	TRBJ1-3	CASSSLWGQAGNTIYF	TGTGCCAGCAGCTCACTATGGGGGCAGGCTGGAAACACCATATATTTT
TRBD2	TRBV4-3	.	TRBJ2-1	CASSHLLAGGPVFF	TGCGCCAGCAGCCACCTCCTAGCGGGAGGGCCTGTGTTCTTC
TRBD2	TRBV15	.	TRBJ2-7	CATSRGNPILGLAAENYEQYF	TGTGCCACCAGCAGAGGAAACCCTATACTCGGACTAGCGGCAGAAAACTACGAGCAGTACTTC
.	TRBV20-1	.	TRBJ2-1	CSAKETDEQFF	TGCAGTGCTAAGGAAACTGATGAGCAGTTCTTC
.	TRBV4-1	.	TRBJ2-5	CASSWDSEETQYF	TGCGCCAGCAGCTGGGACTCTGAAGAGACCCAGTACTTC
.	TRBV30	.	TRBJ2-3	CAWSPDSGDTQYF	TGTGCCTGGAGTCCTGATAGCGGAGATACGCAGTATTTT
.	TRBV6-5	.	TRBJ2-3	CASSYSIGSTDTQYF	TGTGCCAGCAGTTACTCGATTGGGAGCACAGATACGCAGTATTTT
.	TRBV7-9	.	TRBJ2-5	CASSFGDLGETQYF	TGTGCCAGCAGCTTCGGGGACCTAGGAGAGACCCAGTACTTC
TRBD1	TRBV10-1	.	TRBJ2-7	CASSARTGGRSEQYF	TGCGCCAGCAGTGCCCGGACAGGGGGCCGTAGCGAGCAGTACTTC
.	TRBV5-4	.	TRBJ2-2	CASSWDSGELFF	TGTGCCAGCAGCTGGGACTCCGGGGAGCTGTTTTTT
TRBD1	TRBV6-5	.	TRBJ1-5	CASGPQGVGNQPQHF	TGTGCCAGCGGTCCCCAGGGGGTGGGCAATCAGCCCCAGCATTTT
.	TRBV27	.	TRBJ2-1	CASSLDYYNEQFF	TGTGCCAGCAGTTTAGACTACTACAATGAGCAGTTCTTC
.	TRBV5-6	.	TRBJ2-6	CASSLPGDSGANVLTF	TGTGCCAGCAGCCTTCCAGGAGACTCTGGGGCCAACGTCCTGACTTTC
.	TRBV6-5	.	TRBJ1-1	CASSYSTSGNTEAFF	TGTGCCAGCAGTTACTCGACTTCAGGGAACACTGAAGCTTTCTTT
.	TRBV5-6	.	TRBJ2-1	CASSLAAAQFF	TGTGCCAGCAGCTTGGCTGCAGCGCAGTTCTTC
TRBD1	TRBV27	.	TRBJ1-4	CASSLWGGTVNEKLFF	TGTGCCAGCAGTTTATGGGGGGGGACAGTGAATGAAAAACTGTTTTTT
.	TRBV27	.	TRBJ2-7	CASSPSVGPLMGEQYF	TGTGCCAGCAGTCCCTCCGTTGGCCCGCTCATGGGCGAGCAGTACTTC
.	TRBV7-9	.	TRBJ2-6	CASSRGIQASGANVLTF	TGTGCCAGCAGCCGTGGAATTCAGGCCTCTGGGGCCAACGTCCTGACTTTC
.	TRBV7-9	.	TRBJ1-1	CASTVVTGNTEAFF	TGTGCCAGCACCGTGGTGACTGGGAACACTGAAGCTTTCTTT
.	TRBV7-9	.	TRBJ2-1	CASSLAPVREQEFF	TGTGCCAGCAGCTTAGCCCCGGTACGGGAGCAAGAGTTCTTC
.	TRBV29-1	.	TRBJ1-2	CSVAKQGTYGYTF	TGCAGCGTTGCAAAACAGGGAACCTATGGCTACACCTTC
.	TRBV7-8	once	TRBJ2-1	CASSLPLLYYNEQFF	TGTGCCAGCAGCTTACCCCTATTGTACTACAATGAGCAGTTCTTC
TRBD1	TRBV4-1	.	TRBJ2-7	CASSPGTGEWGEQYF	TGCGCCAGCAGCCCGGGAACAGGGGAGTGGGGCGAGCAGTACTTC
TRBD2	TRBV11-2	once	TRBJ2-7	CASSTWTSGSEQYF	TGTGCCAGCAGCACGTGGACTAGCGGGAGTGAGCAGTACTTC
TRBD1	TRBV6-6	.	TRBJ2-7	CASSGPGGNFDEQYF	TGTGCCAGCAGTGGCCCAGGGGGCAACTTCGACGAGCAGTACTTC
TRBD1	TRBV7-6	.	TRBJ2-7	CASRPGTAPYEQYF	TGTGCCAGCAGACCCGGGACAGCACCCTACGAGCAGTACTTC
TRBD2	TRBV5-6	.	TRBJ2-5	CASSLRTGGKETQYF	TGTGCCAGCAGCTTGAGGACCGGGGGGAAAGAGACCCAGTACTTC
.	TRBV4-1	.	TRBJ2-1	CASSQERGRDEQFF	TGCGCCAGCAGCCAAGAAAGGGGAAGGGACGAGCAGTTCTTC
.	TRBV27	.	TRBJ2-7	CASSPSTDGHSYEQYF	TGTGCCAGCAGTCCCAGTACTGACGGCCACTCCTACGAGCAGTACTTC
.	TRBV28	.	TRBJ1-4	CASSLYDSGDEKLFF	TGTGCCAGCAGTCTATACGACAGCGGAGATGAAAAACTGTTTTTT
.	TRBV7-8	.	TRBJ2-1	CASSLVGGGNEQFF	TGTGCCAGCAGCTTAGTCGGGGGAGGCAATGAGCAGTTCTTC
.	TRBV18	few	TRBJ2-3	CASSPGSTDTQYF	TGTGCCAGCTCACCAGGTAGCACAGATACGCAGTATTTT
.	TRBV19	.	TRBJ1-3	CASSLGGSGNTIYF	TGTGCCAGTAGCTTGGGCGGTTCTGGAAACACCATATATTTT
.	TRBV7-2	.	TRBJ2-7	CASSILPTGTPTYEQYF	TGTGCCAGCAGCATCCTGCCCACCGGGACTCCTACTTACGAGCAGTACTTC
TRBD2	TRBV19	.	TRBJ2-5	CASSMGLEQETQYF	TGTGCCAGTAGTATGGGACTAGAGCAAGAGACCCAGTACTTC
.	TRBV6-6	few	TRBJ2-7	CASSPSLGAGVYEQYF	TGTGCCAGCAGTCCTTCCTTGGGGGCGGGAGTCTACGAGCAGTACTTC
.	TRBV4-1	few	TRBJ1-6	CASSHDDSGNSPLHF	TGCGCCAGCAGCCATGACGACTCGGGGAATTCACCCCTCCACTTT
.	TRBV5-6	.	TRBJ1-2	CASTLGGYGYTF	TGTGCCAGCACCCTCGGGGGCTATGGCTACACCTTC
.	TRBV6-1	.	TRBJ1-1	CASSEFWGMNTEAFF	TGTGCCAGCAGTGAATTTTGGGGGATGAACACTGAAGCTTTCTTT
.	TRBV6-5	.	TRBJ2-5	CASQNGETQYF	TGTGCCAGTCAAAACGGGGAGACCCAGTACTTC
.	TRBV2	.	TRBJ2-5	CASSEYPAGETQYF	TGTGCCAGCAGTGAATATCCAGCCGGGGAGACCCAGTACTTC